The 2 T cell receptor beta chains presented below share a single source sample, sequenced in a study of blood T cell repertoires in COVID-19. TCRdb's copy holds only in-frame clones and misses some; the assay was immunoSEQ multiplex PCR. The sample shows 75,000 to 90,000 clones, less than 85% of them seen only once. The sample was peripheral blood. Source of these receptors: a woman in her 70s with acute or convalescent COVID-19.

The V gene is TRBV10-3, the J gene TRBJ1-1; D remains unclear. Trimming shortened V by 6 bases and J by 1 base, and 6 bases separated the two germline ends. CDR3 length: 12 amino acids. CDR1 and CDR2 from the germline V gene are ENHRY and SYGVKD. The CDR3 sequence: CAIRQPNTEAFF. CDR3 DNA: TGTGCCATCAGACAGCCGAACACTGAAGCTTTCTTT.

V usage is TRBV14 and J usage is TRBJ1-1; tentatively, D is TRBD1 (5 bases). The V and J ends lost 0 bases and 0 bases respectively, with 11 bases between them. Germline-derived CDR1 and CDR2 are SGHDN and FVKESK. The CDR3 contains 16 residues. This CDR3 reads CASSQDLGRVNTEAFF. The CDR3 DNA sequence: TGTGCCAGCAGCCAAGATTTGGGCAGGGTGAACACTGAAGCTTTCTTT.